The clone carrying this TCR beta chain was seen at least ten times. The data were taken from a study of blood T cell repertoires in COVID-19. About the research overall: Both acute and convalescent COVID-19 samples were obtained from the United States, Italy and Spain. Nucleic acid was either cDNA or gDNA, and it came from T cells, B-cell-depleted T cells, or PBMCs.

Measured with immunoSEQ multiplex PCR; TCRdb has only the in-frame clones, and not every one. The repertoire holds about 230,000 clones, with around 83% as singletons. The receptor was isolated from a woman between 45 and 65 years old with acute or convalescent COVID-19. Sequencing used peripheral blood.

CDR3 bases: TGTGCCAGCAGGGGATATAACTATGGCTACACCTTC. Protein: CASRGYNYGYTF. The chain carries TRBV19 and TRBJ1-2; tentatively, D is TRBD1 (6 bases). Germline loops: CDR1 LNHDA, CDR2 SQIVND (reference sequence). Trimming took off 9 bases at V and 1 base at J, with 9 bases between the two ends. The CDR3 has 12 residues.